This T cell receptor beta chain was recovered during a study of PD-1 blockade in classical Hodgkin lymphoma. Germline CDR1 is LNHDA and CDR2 is SQIVND (reference sequence). Deletions cut 6 bases from V and 1 base from J, with 7 bases between. The CDR3 consists of 14 residues. After autologous stem cell transplantation all patients relapsed, and prior brentuximab vedotin exposure differed between cohorts. Assay used: immunoSEQ multiplex PCR; TCRdb lists only in-frame clones, some missing. The table lists 25,000 to 30,000 clones, under 85% of them singletons. The receptor's source is a human donor with classical Hodgkin lymphoma. This chain joins TRBV19 and TRBJ2-6; D is undetermined. The sample here was peripheral blood mononuclear cells (PBMCs), taken before the second cycle of nivolumab. CDR3 DNA: TGTGCCAGTAGGGAGTGGTCTGGGGCCAACGTCCTGACTTTC. Translated, it gives CASREWSGANVLTF. Together with reference TRBV19 and TRBJ2-6, the CDR3 gives the full variable domain: DGGITQSPKYLFRKEGQNVTLSCEQNLNHDAMYWYRQDPGQGLRLIYYSQIVNDFQKGDIAEGYSVSREKKESFPLTVTSAQKNPTAFYLCASREWSGANVLTFGAGSRLTVL.